This T cell receptor (beta chain) is from a study of T-cell memory formation after mild COVID-19. Findings of the study overall: Cross-reactive memory appears to have joined, as suggested by some responding clones showing up in pre-infection memory.

The V and J ends lost 5 bases and 1 base respectively, with 17 bases between them. CDR3 length equals 16 residues. Germline V lookup: CDR1 SGHTA, CDR2 FQGTGA. As to this clonotype: Its antigen is not identified.

Sample barcodes and UMIs were carried by the TCR alpha and TCR beta cDNA libraries that 5'RACE generated with constant-segment primers. One entry per CDR3 protein, called by TCRdb with MiXCR from the 5' RACE reads. Found here are approximately 300,000 distinct CDR3 sequences, around 8% of them singletons; the top ten hold 22%. The V call is TRBV7-3, the J call TRBJ2-5; TRBD1 might be the D (6 bases). This sequence was found in a man aged 18 to 30 who had mild COVID-19 (a few samples of this study predate the infection). Cell type and time point are not known. The sample was PBMCs or a T cell subset sorted from them (not recorded which). Here the CDR3 DNA reads TGTGCCAGCAGCAAAAGGGGGACACGAAGCCAAGAGACCCAGTACTTC. The encoded protein is CASSKRGTRSQETQYF.